This record looks at one T cell receptor (beta chain) sequence and its context. This entry is derived from a study of shared clonotypes between healthy human individuals. Whole-study context: Each donor's CD8 memory used one plate, CD8 naive two, each CD4 subset three.

The data were produced by immunoSEQ multiplex PCR, yet TCRdb's version contains in-frame clones alone and is incomplete. Here the sample spans some 360,000 clones, 70% to 75% being singletons. Trimming left V 1 base short and J 4 bases short, with 13 bases between. The germline CDR1 and CDR2 sequences are SGHRS and YFSETQ. CDR3 length equals 15 residues. This receptor was obtained from a man aged 25 to 40 in good health. The V gene is TRBV5-1, the J gene TRBJ2-3; D may be TRBD1 (5 bases). The sequenced sample was memory CD4+ T cells sorted from blood. Subset denoted: CD45RA-negative fraction. The CDR3 nucleotides are TGCGCCAGCAGCTTGCAGGGTGCGTTGGCAGATACGCAGTATTTT. Amino acid sequence: CASSLQGALADTQYF.